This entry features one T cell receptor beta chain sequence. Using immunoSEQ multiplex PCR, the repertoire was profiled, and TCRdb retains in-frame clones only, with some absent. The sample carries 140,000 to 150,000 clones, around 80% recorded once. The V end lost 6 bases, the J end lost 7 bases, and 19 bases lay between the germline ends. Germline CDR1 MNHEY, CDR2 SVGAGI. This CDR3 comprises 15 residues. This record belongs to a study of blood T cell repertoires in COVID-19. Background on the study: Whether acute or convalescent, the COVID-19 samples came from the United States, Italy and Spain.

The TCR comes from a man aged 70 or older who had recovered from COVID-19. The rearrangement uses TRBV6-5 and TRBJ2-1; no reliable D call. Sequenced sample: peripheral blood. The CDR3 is CASSPTPLSRNEQFF. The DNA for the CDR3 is TGTGCCAGCAGCCCGACCCCTCTGTCGAGGAATGAGCAGTTCTTC.